This T cell receptor beta chain was sequenced during a study of glioma-infiltrating T cells. With V trimmed by 8 bases and J by 5 bases, 12 bases remained unmatched. Germline CDR1 and CDR2: SNHLY and FYNNEI. The CDR3 is made up of 14 amino acids. Using RNA template, CDR3s of TCR alpha and beta were amplified with iRepertoire arm-PCR. TCRdb reprocessed the multiplex PCR reads with MiXCR, giving one entry per CDR3 protein. The sample has about 380,000 distinct CDR3 sequences, about 40% seen once; the top ten hold approximately 12%. This sequence was found in a human donor with low-grade glioma or glioblastoma, undergoing nonglioma brain surgery, or in good health (not recorded which). The sample was glioma tissue, nonneoplastic brain tissue, or PBMCs (not recorded which). The genes are TRBV2 and TRBJ2-7, with TRBD1 matching over 7 bases. The DNA of the CDR3 is TGTGCCAGCGGCCGACAGGGTCCTTCAAACGAGCAGTACTTC. Its protein product is CASGRQGPSNEQYF.